What follows are 11 T cell receptor beta chains derived from one specimen sequenced in a study of beta chain features in type 1 diabetes. Since all of the isolated RNA was reverse transcribed, expressed TCRB transcripts were what got sequenced. Sequencing was performed with immunoSEQ multiplex PCR; in TCRdb, only in-frame clones are kept and a portion is missing. The table records a few hundred thousand clones, roughly 31% of them present only once. The sample comprised naive CD4+ T cells from blood. The receptors originated from a man aged 18 to 29 in good health.

V is TRBV30 and J is TRBJ2-7; TRBD2 matches 9 bases. Trimming removed 2 bases from V and 2 bases from J; junction bases left unmatched: 7. The CDR3 contains 15 residues. CDR1 and CDR2 (germline): GTSNPN, SVGIG (reference sequence). The CDR3 bases are TGTGCCTGGAGTCGGGGCCCTAGCGGGGCCTACGAGCAGTACTTC. This gives the protein CAWSRGPSGAYEQYF.

This clone was seen a few times. Other DNA sequences in this sample translate to the same CDR3. The chain carries TRBV29-1 and TRBJ2-3; D perhaps matches TRBD1 (5 bases). There are 13 residues in the CDR3. CDR1 is SQVTM, CDR2 ANQGSEA, per germline. V lost 2 bases, J lost 0 bases, and 6 bases lay in between. The CDR3 loop reads CSVEQGSTDTQYF. In DNA form, the CDR3 reads TGCAGCGTTGAACAGGGCAGCACAGATACGCAGTATTTT.

This clone was counted only a few times. The chain employs TRBV30 and TRBJ2-7; 7 nucleotides match TRBD1. The CDR3 sequence is 14 residues long. Germline CDR1 is GTSNPN and CDR2 is SVGIG (reference sequence). Unmatched junction bases numbered 12, after V lost 4 bases and J lost 6 bases. Here the CDR3 reads CAWTGTVNAGEQYF. The CDR3 DNA reads TGTGCCTGGACCGGGACAGTCAATGCTGGCGAGCAGTACTTC.

CDR3 sequence: CASSPVVINTEAFF. The CDR3 DNA follows: TGCGCCAGCAGCCCGGTCGTTATAAACACTGAAGCTTTCTTT. V and J are TRBV5-1 and TRBJ1-1; D is unresolved. The CDR3 is 14 residues long. From germline, CDR1 is SGHRS and CDR2 YFSETQ. Trimming took 4 bases from V and 2 from J, leaving 12 bases between them.

This clone was counted a few times. The rearrangement uses TRBV29-1 and TRBJ2-7; 11 nucleotides agree with TRBD1. The germline CDR1 and CDR2 sequences are SQVTM and ANQGSEA. The CDR3 loop spans 13 amino acids. The V gene end was trimmed by 6 bases and the J gene end by 3 bases; junction bases not matched to a gene: 4. The chain's CDR3 is CSVAGTGGYEQYF. CDR3 in DNA: TGCAGCGTGGCCGGGACAGGGGGCTACGAGCAGTACTTC.

This chain joins TRBV5-1 and TRBJ2-1; weak D call: TRBD1 (5 bases). Trimming left V 0 bases short and J 9 bases short, with 13 bases between. Germline V lookup: CDR1 SGHRS, CDR2 YFSETQ. This CDR3 is built from 14 residues. The CDR3 reads CASSLVAGLVEQFF. For the CDR3, the DNA is TGCGCCAGCAGCTTGGTGGCAGGGCTGGTTGAGCAGTTCTTC.

The chain carries TRBV30 and TRBJ2-5; D not resolved. CDR3 size: 12 residues. Per germline, CDR1 GTSNPN and CDR2 SVGIG (reference sequence). The V and J ends lost 3 bases and 5 bases respectively, with 10 bases between them. CDR3 sequence reads: CAWSAVLETQYF. The CDR3 DNA follows: TGTGCCTGGAGCGCCGTCCTTGAGACCCAGTACTTC. The whole variable domain, filled in from reference TRBV30 and TRBJ2-5, reads SQTIHQWPATLVQPVGSPLSLECTVEGTSNPNLYWYRQAAGRGLQLLFYSVGIGQISSEVPQNLSASRPQDRQFILSSKKLLLSDSGFYLCAWSAVLETQYFGPGTRLLVL.

This clone occurred a few times. The J gene is TRBJ1-1, the V gene TRBV10-3; unclear D gene. The germline V gene has CDR1 ENHRY and CDR2 SYGVKD. The germline V and J ends were trimmed by 4 bases and 0 bases, with 9 bases remaining between them. This CDR3 is built from 14 residues. The CDR3 loop reads CAISGAGVNTEAFF. The CDR3 nucleotides are TGTGCCATCAGTGGGGCAGGCGTGAACACTGAAGCTTTCTTT.

In its sample, this clone was seen once. The chain uses TRBV29-1 and TRBJ2-5; a possible D gene is TRBD2 (5 bases). The DNA end lines up better with TRBJ2-7; the J call may be wrong. Per the germline V gene, CDR1 is SQVTM and CDR2 is ANQGSEA. The CDR3 has 12 residues. As DNA, the CDR3 is TGCAGCGTTGCAGCGGATCCCTACGAGCAGTACTTC. Its translation: CSVAADPYEQYF.

This clone occurred a few times. The chain links TRBV4-1 to TRBJ1-1; maybe TRBD1 (6 bases). The CDR3 spans 13 residues. Germline loops: CDR1 MGHRA, CDR2 YSYEKL. Trimming left V 0 bases short and J 9 bases short, with 11 bases between. The CDR3 DNA follows: TGCGCCAGCAGCCAAGAGGGGGCAGGGAAAGCTTTCTTT. Amino acid sequence: CASSQEGAGKAFF.

The V call is TRBV30, the J call TRBJ2-7, with a weak D call TRBD1 (6 bases). The CDR3 is 14 amino acids. Germline V gives CDR1 GTSNPN, CDR2 SVGIG (reference sequence). V was clipped by 5 bases and J by 1 base, with 15 bases between them. The CDR3 DNA sequence: TGTGCCTGGGAAAGCAGGGGCAGATCCTACGAGCAGTACTTC. It codes for CAWESRGRSYEQYF.